The 12 T cell receptor beta chains given below trace back to one sample, sequenced in a study of chemoradiotherapy in HPV16-positive cancers. TCRdb's table, derived via immunoSEQ multiplex PCR, lists solely in-frame clones and lacks some. The repertoire has over 250 clones, nearly 90% of them found once; the top ten carry over 7%. Sequenced material: tumor tissue, taken from a patient who underwent chemoradiotherapy. Receptors were obtained from a human donor with HPV-associated anogenital cancer.

This rearrangement joins TRBV19 to TRBJ2-1; 9 bases align to TRBD2. Germline loops: CDR1 LNHDA, CDR2 SQIVND (reference sequence). V dropped 4 bases and J dropped 9; count of bases not matched to a gene: 10. The CDR3 is made up of 15 amino acids. The CDR3 sequence: CASSKGREGLGEQFF. The CDR3, as DNA: TGTGCCAGTAGTAAGGGGCGGGAGGGCCTCGGTGAGCAGTTCTTC. The variable domain in full, with the rest retrieved from reference TRBV19 and TRBJ2-1, is DGGITQSPKYLFRKEGQNVTLSCEQNLNHDAMYWYRQDPGQGLRLIYYSQIVNDFQKGDIAEGYSVSREKKESFPLTVTSAQKNPTAFYLCASSKGREGLGEQFFGPGTRLTVL.

This chain connects TRBV6-4 to TRBJ2-6, with D unresolved. Germline-derived CDR1 and CDR2 are MRHNA and SNTAGT. The CDR3 sequence is 14 residues long. V lost 2 bases to trimming and J lost 0 bases, with 2 bases between them. The CDR3, as DNA: TGTGCCAGCAGTGACAACTCTGGGGCCAACGTCCTGACTTTC. The encoded protein is CASSDNSGANVLTF.

The chain joins TRBV29-1 to TRBJ1-2; D is undetermined. This CDR3 is 13 amino acids long. V lost 5 bases and J lost 5, with 15 bases in between. Germline values: CDR1 SQVTM, CDR2 ANQGSEA. DNA for the CDR3: TGCAGCGTTCCCCCCGAAGGGAGTTATGGCTACACCTTC. This sequence encodes CSVPPEGSYGYTF. The full variable domain, completed using reference TRBV29-1 and TRBJ1-2, is SAVISQKPSRDICQRGTSLTIQCQVDSQVTMMFWYRQQPGQSLTLIATANQGSEATYESGFVIDKFPISRPNLTFSTLTVSNMSPEDSSIYLCSVPPEGSYGYTFGSGTRLTVV.

The CDR3 DNA is TGTGCCAGCAGTTCCTGGACTAGAAGAGAGACCCAGTACTTC. Protein product: CASSSWTRRETQYF. J is TRBJ2-5 and V is TRBV6-5; 7 bases line up with TRBD2. Germline V gives CDR1 MNHEY, CDR2 SVGAGI. Germline trimming cut 4 bases from V and 4 bases from J; bases unmatched to any gene: 6. This CDR3 has 14 residues.

The chain has TRBV4-1 and TRBJ2-1, with D possibly being TRBD1 (6 bases). Trimming stripped 3 bases from V and 6 bases from J, with 15 bases between. CDR1 and CDR2 from the germline V gene are MGHRA and YSYEKL. The CDR3 has 15 amino acids. This chain's CDR3 is CASSQTTGSLNEQFF. CDR3 bases: TGCGCCAGCAGCCAGACAACAGGGAGTCTCAATGAGCAGTTCTTC.

This chain uses TRBV6-5 with TRBJ1-6, with TRBD1 matching 8 bases. Germline V lookup: CDR1 MNHEY, CDR2 SVGAGI. This CDR3 spans 15 amino acids. The ends lost 5 bases at V and 9 bases at J; junction bases unmatched: 9. The CDR3 DNA is TGTGCCAGCAGTCCGCTGGACAGGGAGACTTCACCCCTCCACTTT. Protein sequence: CASSPLDRETSPLHF.

This chain uses TRBV5-1 with TRBJ2-7; D could derive from TRBD1 or TRBD2 (5 bases each). Germline loops: CDR1 SGHRS, CDR2 YFSETQ. V shed 4 bases and J shed 2 bases, with 13 bases lying between them. This CDR3 spans 14 amino acids. CDR3 sequence: CASSLGDGAYEQYF. Here the CDR3 DNA reads TGCGCCAGCAGCCTGGGGGACGGTGCCTACGAGCAGTACTTC.

This chain joins TRBV9 and TRBJ2-6; tentatively, D is TRBD1 (5 bases). CDR3 length: 13 amino acids. The V end lost 7 bases, the J end lost 4 bases, and 9 bases lay between the germline ends. Germline assignment: CDR1 SGDLS and CDR2 YYNGEE. CDR3 nucleotides: TGTGCCAGCCAGGGTGCCGGGGCCAACGTCCTGACTTTC. As protein: CASQGAGANVLTF.

This rearrangement joins TRBV4-1 to TRBJ2-5; D is uncertain. Trimming stripped 5 bases from V and 0 bases from J, with 1 base between. This CDR3 has 11 amino acids. Germline V lookup: CDR1 MGHRA, CDR2 YSYEKL. DNA for the CDR3: TGCGCCAGCAGCTACCAAGAGACCCAGTACTTC. Protein sequence: CASSYQETQYF.

V gene TRBV7-2 combines with J gene TRBJ2-7; 9 bases line up with TRBD2. The CDR3 length is 16 residues. V trimming: 6 bases; J trimming: 1 base; junction bases outside the gene matches: 10. CDR1 is SGHTA, CDR2 FQGNSA, per germline. The CDR3 region has the DNA TGTGCCAGCAGTATGCCCGGACTAGCGATTTCCTACGAGCAGTACTTC. Translated: CASSMPGLAISYEQYF.

This chain links TRBV7-9 with TRBJ2-4; D is ambiguous. The CDR3 has 18 residues. Germline lookup yields CDR1 SEHNR and CDR2 FQNEAQ (reference sequence). V gave up 1 base and J gave up 0 bases, with 16 bases separating them. CDR3 protein: CASSLELNRKLAKNIQYF. In DNA form, the CDR3 reads TGTGCCAGCAGCTTAGAATTAAATAGAAAACTAGCCAAAAACATTCAGTACTTC.

A few counts support this clone. This chain joins TRBV5-6 and TRBJ1-1, with no clear D. CDR3 length equals 13 residues. V was cut by 2 bases and J by 1 base, with 6 bases left in between. Per the germline V gene, CDR1 is SGHDT and CDR2 is YYEEEE. CDR3 sequence: CASSFPANTEAFF. For the CDR3, the DNA is TGTGCCAGCAGCTTTCCGGCGAACACTGAAGCTTTCTTT.